This is a list of T cell receptor beta chains from one sample in a study of spatial heterogeneity in lung cancer. TCRdb re-analysed the 5' RACE reads in MiXCR, keeping a single row per CDR3 protein. This sample carries roughly 5,200 distinct CDR3 sequences, roughly 4% of them seen once, and the ten largest clones take 23%. Specimen: lung tumor tissue, collected at surgery. These receptors originate from a female donor with early-stage non-small cell lung cancer. The CDR3 runs from the conserved cysteine through the conserved F or W. Each record gives: clone size, V gene, D gene, J gene, CDR3 protein, CDR3 DNA. A D gene is named only where the DNA matches it firmly. Not every row has a clone size; where given, it reads once, few, many or a size class.

>many|TRBV5-1|TRBD2|TRBJ2-1
CASSPEVLANYNEQFF
TGCGCCAGCAGCCCGGAGGTACTAGCGAACTACAATGAGCAGTTCTTC
>NA|TRBV7-6|NA|TRBJ1-4
CASSFNTGTNEKLFF
TGTGCCAGCAGCTTTAATACGGGAACTAATGAAAAACTGTTTTTT
>medium-sized|TRBV9|TRBD2|TRBJ2-1
CASSVRVLAEYNEQFF
TGTGCCAGCAGCGTTAGGGTCCTAGCGGAATACAATGAGCAGTTCTTC
>medium-sized|TRBV28|TRBD1|TRBJ1-2
CASSLLGQGANGYTF
TGTGCCAGCAGTTTATTGGGACAGGGGGCAAATGGCTACACCTTC
>medium-sized|TRBV29-1|NA|TRBJ2-6
CSVEDGGNSGANVLTF
TGCAGCGTTGAAGATGGGGGAAACTCTGGGGCCAACGTCCTGACTTTC
>medium-sized|TRBV20-1|TRBD2|TRBJ2-3
CSAMGGGQFTQYF
TGCAGTGCCATGGGCGGGGGGCAGTTTACGCAGTATTTT
>many|TRBV2|TRBD1|TRBJ1-6
CASSVGQTTLHF
TGTGCCAGCAGTGTGGGACAGACAACCCTCCACTTT
>medium-sized|TRBV20-1|NA|TRBJ2-4
CSALPEVAKNIQYF
TGCAGTGCCCTCCCGGAGGTAGCCAAAAACATTCAGTACTTC
>many|TRBV6-1|NA|TRBJ2-3
CASSEGLDTQYF
TGTGCCAGCAGTGAAGGGTTGGATACGCAGTATTTT
>many|TRBV18|NA|TRBJ1-1
CASSPTTLEVESEAFF
TGTGCCAGCTCACCAACGACCCTAGAGGTGGAATCTGAAGCTTTCTTT
>medium-sized|TRBV5-1|NA|TRBJ2-5
CASSSPQQYQETQYF
TGCGCCAGCAGCTCCCCTCAACAGTACCAAGAGACCCAGTACTTC
>many|TRBV6-2/TRBV6-3|NA|TRBJ1-5
CASSPTGQSQPQHF
TGTGCCAGCAGTCCTACCGGACAGTCTCAGCCCCAGCATTTT
>medium-sized|TRBV5-1|TRBD1|TRBJ2-1
CASSQNADRGTYNEQFF
TGCGCCAGCAGCCAAAATGCGGACAGGGGTACCTACAATGAGCAGTTCTTC
>medium-sized|TRBV9|TRBD2|TRBJ2-7
CASSGGLAVTYEQYF
TGTGCCAGCAGCGGGGGACTAGCGGTGACCTACGAGCAGTACTTC
>medium-sized|TRBV6-2/TRBV6-3|TRBD1|TRBJ2-1
CASISPTRGLNEQFF
TGTGCCAGCATTTCGCCGACCAGGGGGTTGAATGAGCAGTTCTTC
>NA|TRBV7-9|NA|TRBJ2-6
CASRQAPTTGANVLTF
TGTGCAAGCAGACAGGCCCCGACCACTGGGGCCAACGTCCTGACTTTC
>many|TRBV5-1|NA|TRBJ2-3
CASSYRDSTDTQYF
TGCGCCAGCAGCTATCGGGACAGCACAGATACGCAGTATTTT
>medium-sized|TRBV6-6|TRBD2|TRBJ2-1
CASSPSGLAGIHNEQFF
TGTGCCAGCAGTCCCTCGGGACTAGCGGGAATCCACAATGAGCAGTTCTTC
>many|TRBV10-1|NA|TRBJ2-5
CASSQGIEGTQYF
TGCGCCAGCAGTCAGGGGATTGAGGGGACCCAGTACTTC
>medium-sized|TRBV4-1|NA|TRBJ1-5
CASSQETVSNQPQHF
TGCGCCAGCAGCCAAGAAACAGTTAGCAATCAGCCCCAGCATTTT
>NA|TRBV7-1|NA|TRBJ2-7
CASSSQVGAGSYEQYF
TGTGCCAGCAGCTCTCAGGTAGGGGCCGGATCCTACGAGCAGTACTTC